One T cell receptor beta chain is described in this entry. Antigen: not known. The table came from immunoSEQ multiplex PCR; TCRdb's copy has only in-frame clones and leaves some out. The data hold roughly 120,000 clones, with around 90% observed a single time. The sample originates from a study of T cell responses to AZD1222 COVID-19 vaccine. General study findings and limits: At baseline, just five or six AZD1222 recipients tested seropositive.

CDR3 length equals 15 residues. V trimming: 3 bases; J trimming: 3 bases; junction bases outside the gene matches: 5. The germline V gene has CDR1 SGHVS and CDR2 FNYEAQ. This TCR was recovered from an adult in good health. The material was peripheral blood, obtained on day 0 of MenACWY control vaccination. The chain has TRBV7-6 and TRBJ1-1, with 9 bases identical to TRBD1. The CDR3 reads CASSFTGGAYTEAFF. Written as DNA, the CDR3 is TGTGCCAGCAGCTTTACAGGGGGCGCTTACACTGAAGCTTTCTTT. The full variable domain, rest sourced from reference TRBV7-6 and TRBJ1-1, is GAGVSQSPRYKVTKRGQDVALRCDPISGHVSLYWYRQALGQGPEFLTYFNYEAQQDKSGLPNDRFSAERPEGSISTLTIQRTEQRDSAMYRCASSFTGGAYTEAFFGQGTRLTVV.